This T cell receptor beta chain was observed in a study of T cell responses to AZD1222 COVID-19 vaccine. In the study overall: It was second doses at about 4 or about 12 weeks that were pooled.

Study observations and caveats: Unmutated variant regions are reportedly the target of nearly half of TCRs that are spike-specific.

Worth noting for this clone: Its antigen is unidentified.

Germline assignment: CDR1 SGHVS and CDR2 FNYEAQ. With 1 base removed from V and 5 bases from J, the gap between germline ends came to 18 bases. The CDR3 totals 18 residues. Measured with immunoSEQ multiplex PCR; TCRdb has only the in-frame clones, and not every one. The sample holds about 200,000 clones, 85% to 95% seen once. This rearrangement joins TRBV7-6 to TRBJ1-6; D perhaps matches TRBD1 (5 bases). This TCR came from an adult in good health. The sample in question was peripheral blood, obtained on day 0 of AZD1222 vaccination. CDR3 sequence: CASSLVARFGGDNSPLHF. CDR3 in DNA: TGTGCCAGCAGCTTAGTGGCCCGCTTTGGAGGGGATAATTCACCCCTCCACTTT.